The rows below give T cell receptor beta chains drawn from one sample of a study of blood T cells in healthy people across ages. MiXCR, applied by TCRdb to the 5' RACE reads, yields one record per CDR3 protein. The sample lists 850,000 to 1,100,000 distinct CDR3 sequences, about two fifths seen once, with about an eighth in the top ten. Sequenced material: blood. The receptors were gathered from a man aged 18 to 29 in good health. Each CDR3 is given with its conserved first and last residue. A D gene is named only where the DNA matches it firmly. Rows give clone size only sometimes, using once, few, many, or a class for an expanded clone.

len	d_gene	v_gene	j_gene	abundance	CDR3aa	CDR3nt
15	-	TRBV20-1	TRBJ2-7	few	CSARAVTGPGYEQYF	TGCAGTGCTAGAGCGGTCACCGGACCAGGCTACGAGCAGTACTTC
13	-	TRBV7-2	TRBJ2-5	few	CASSSETAATQYF	TGTGCCAGCAGCTCGGAGACGGCAGCGACCCAGTACTTC
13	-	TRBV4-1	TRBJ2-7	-	CASSPAGYNEQYF	TGCGCCAGCAGCCCAGCCGGGTACAATGAGCAGTACTTC
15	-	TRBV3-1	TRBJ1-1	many	CASSQDLARNTEAFF	TGTGCCAGCAGCCAAGATCTCGCCAGGAACACTGAAGCTTTCTTT
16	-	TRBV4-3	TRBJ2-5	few	CASSQTNWGAYNEQYF	TGCGCCAGCAGCCAGACTAATTGGGGGGCCTACAATGAGCAGTACTTC
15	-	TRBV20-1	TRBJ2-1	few	CSARRLGRLNNEQFF	TGCAGTGCTAGGCGGTTGGGCCGCCTAAACAATGAGCAGTTCTTC
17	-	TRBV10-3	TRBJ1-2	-	CAISEPRFEGPWTDYTF	TGTGCCATCAGTGAGCCCCGATTTGAGGGACCTTGGACGGACTACACCTTC
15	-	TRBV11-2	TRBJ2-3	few	CASSLSGQNTDTQYF	TGTGCCAGCAGCTTATCCGGACAGAACACAGATACGCAGTATTTT
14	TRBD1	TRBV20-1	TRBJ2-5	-	CSARAEGARETQYF	TGCAGTGCTAGAGCTGAGGGGGCGAGGGAGACCCAGTACTTC
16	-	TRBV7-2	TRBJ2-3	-	CASSLNQVGAAGTQYF	TGTGCCAGCAGCTTAAATCAAGTGGGGGCCGCAGGTACGCAGTATTTT
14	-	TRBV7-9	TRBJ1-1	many	CASSSEGVGTEAFF	TGTGCCAGCAGCTCCGAAGGGGTGGGGACTGAAGCTTTCTTT
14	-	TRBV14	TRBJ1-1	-	CASSDRRSNTEAFF	TGTGCCAGCAGTGATCGACGGTCGAACACTGAAGCTTTCTTT
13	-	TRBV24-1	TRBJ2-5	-	CATTNRVRKTQYF	TGTGCCACCACCAACAGGGTTCGAAAGACCCAGTACTTC
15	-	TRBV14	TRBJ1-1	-	CASTKDVKGNTEAFF	TGTGCCAGCACCAAAGACGTAAAGGGAAACACTGAAGCTTTCTTT
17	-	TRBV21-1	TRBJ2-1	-	CASSKRRLGTSYNEQFF	TGTGCCAGCAGCAAAAGACGACTCGGGACTAGTTACAATGAGCAGTTCTTC
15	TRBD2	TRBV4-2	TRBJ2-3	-	CASSLSGTSDGTQYF	TGTGCCAGCAGCCTCTCCGGGACTAGCGACGGTACGCAGTATTTT
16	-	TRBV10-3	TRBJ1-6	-	CAISDPDRFNNSPLHF	TGTGCCATCAGTGACCCCGACCGGTTCAATAATTCACCCCTCCACTTT
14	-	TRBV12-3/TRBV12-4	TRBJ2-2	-	CASSSRQSTGELFF	TGTGCCAGCAGTTCCAGACAGAGCACCGGGGAGCTGTTTTTT
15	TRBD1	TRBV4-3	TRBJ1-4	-	CASSHGTGSNEKLYF	TGCGCCAGCAGCCACGGGACAGGCTCTAATGAAAAACTGTATTTT
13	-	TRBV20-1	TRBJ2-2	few	CSAAPSGTGELFF	TGCAGTGCTGCCCCGTCGGGAACCGGGGAGCTGTTTTTT
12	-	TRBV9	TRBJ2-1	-	CASSGSGNEQFF	TGTGCCAGCAGCGGGAGTGGCAATGAGCAGTTCTTC
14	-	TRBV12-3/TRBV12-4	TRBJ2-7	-	CASSRPEVRNEQYF	TGTGCCAGCAGTCGCCCCGAGGTGAGGAATGAGCAGTACTTC
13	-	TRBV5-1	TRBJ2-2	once	CAGSLDSTGELFF	TGCGCCGGCAGCCTAGATTCCACCGGGGAGCTGTTTTTT
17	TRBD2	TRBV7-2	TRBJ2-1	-	CASSLASGSGGNNEQFF	TGTGCCAGCAGCTTAGCGTCAGGAAGCGGGGGAAACAATGAGCAGTTCTTC
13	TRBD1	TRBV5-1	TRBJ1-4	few	CASSLRSGQGLFF	TGCGCCAGCAGCTTGAGGTCTGGACAGGGACTGTTTTTT
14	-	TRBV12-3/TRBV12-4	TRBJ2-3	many	CASTPGRRTDTQYF	TGTGCCAGCACTCCTGGCAGGCGCACAGATACGCAGTATTTT
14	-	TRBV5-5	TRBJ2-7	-	CASSHDSWRYEQYF	TGTGCCAGCAGCCATGACTCATGGAGGTACGAGCAGTACTTC
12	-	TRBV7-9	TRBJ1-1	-	CASSLDQTEAFF	TGTGCCAGCAGCTTAGATCAAACCGAAGCTTTCTTT
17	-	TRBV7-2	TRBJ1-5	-	CANSLFAGATVNQPQHF	TGTGCCAACAGCTTATTTGCGGGGGCGACCGTCAATCAGCCCCAGCATTTT
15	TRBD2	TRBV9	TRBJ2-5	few	CASSVGVASGETQYF	TGTGCCAGCAGCGTAGGTGTGGCTAGCGGGGAGACCCAGTACTTC
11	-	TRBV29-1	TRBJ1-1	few	CSVAVGTEAFF	TGCAGCGTTGCGGTAGGCACTGAAGCTTTCTTT
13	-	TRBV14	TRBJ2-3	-	CASSHRNTDTQYF	TGTGCCAGCAGCCATAGAAACACAGATACGCAGTATTTT
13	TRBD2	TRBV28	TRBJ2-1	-	CASRSGGSYEQFF	TGTGCCAGCAGGAGCGGGGGTAGTTACGAGCAGTTCTTC
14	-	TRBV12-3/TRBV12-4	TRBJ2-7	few	CASRISGGSYEQYF	TGTGCCAGCAGGATTTCTGGGGGATCCTACGAGCAGTACTTC
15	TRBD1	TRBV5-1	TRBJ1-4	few	CASSWGDSLNEKLFF	TGCGCCAGCAGCTGGGGGGACAGCCTAAATGAAAAACTGTTTTTT
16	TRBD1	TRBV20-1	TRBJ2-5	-	CSARVPGQGFLETQYF	TGCAGTGCTAGAGTCCCGGGACAGGGGTTTTTGGAGACCCAGTACTTC
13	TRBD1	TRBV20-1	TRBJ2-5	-	CSASLGQQETQYF	TGCAGTGCTAGCCTGGGACAGCAAGAGACCCAGTACTTC
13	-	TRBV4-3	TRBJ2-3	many	CASSQDGTDTQYF	TGCGCCAGCAGCCAAGACGGCACAGATACGCAGTATTTT
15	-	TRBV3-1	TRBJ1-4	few	CASSPKSRRDEKLFF	TGTGCCAGCAGCCCCAAGTCCAGGCGGGATGAAAAACTGTTTTTT
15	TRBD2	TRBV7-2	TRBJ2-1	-	CAGSPQAGGNNEQFF	TGTGCCGGCAGCCCCCAAGCGGGGGGAAACAATGAGCAGTTCTTC
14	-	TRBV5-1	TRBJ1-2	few	CASSLEANLYGYTF	TGCGCCAGCAGCTTGGAGGCAAACCTCTATGGCTACACCTTC
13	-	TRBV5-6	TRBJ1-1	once	CASRTPTGGQAFF	TGTGCCAGCAGAACACCTACGGGGGGGCAAGCTTTCTTT